This T cell receptor (beta chain) emerged from a study of Graves' ophthalmopathy and Graves' hyperthyroidism. This clonotype showed up many times. CDR1 and CDR2 (germline): SGDLS, YYNGEE. CDR3 length equals 14 residues. V gave up 6 bases and J gave up 7 bases; unmatched junction bases: 5. As the template, RNA transcripts were used to amplify TCR beta CDR3 regions. Investigators did first-round RT-PCR with HTBI primers, then second-round multiplex PCR. One entry per CDR3 protein results from TCRdb running MiXCR on the multiplex PCR reads. This sample has approximately 160,000 distinct CDR3 sequences; just under 40% occur once, and the top ten carry around 9.3%.

Sequenced: peripheral blood. The clonotype originates from a man aged 30 to 45 with Graves' ophthalmopathy. V gene TRBV9 combines with J gene TRBJ1-6, with TRBD1 matching 9 bases. CDR3 DNA sequence: TGTGCCAGCACCCAAGGACAGGGGAATTCACCCCTCCACTTT. Protein sequence: CASTQGQGNSPLHF.